This record looks at one T cell receptor beta chain sequence and its context. There is no known antigen for this receptor. No base qualities exist here, and no much larger clone lies one base off it. Libraries were prepared through the immunoSEQ multiplex PCR assay. Entries here come from immuneACCESS through TCRdb and include only in-frame sequences with V and J called. Some clones fail to appear in such tables; in the studies checked, an unresolved V gene covers under half of the shortfall, and the cause of the remainder is unknown. Present in this sample are around 130,000 clones, over 75% of which were seen just once. Roughly 3.2% of the sample rests with the top ten. Cut back by 6 bases and 0 bases, the V and J ends lie 12 bases apart. From the cysteine through the phenylalanine, the CDR3 covers 15 amino acids. The DNA shown is the 45-base CDR3, in frame from base 1. CDR1 and CDR2, looked up from the germline V gene, are KGHDR and SFDVKD.

The sample comes from a study of control samples from healthy donors and cancer patients (dated by TCRdb to the early 2020s). This clonotype was sampled from a man aged 45-65 years in good health. Sequenced material: blood. The V and J segments used are TRBV24-1 and TRBJ2-3; the best D guess is TRBD2, with 6 bases matching. The CDR3 protein: CATSPGGASTDTQYF. In nucleotides, the sequence is TGTGCCACCAGTCCCGGGGGAGCTAGCACAGATACGCAGTATTTT.